These 31 T cell receptor beta chains came from one sample sequenced in a study of human T cells and chemical hapten exposure. TCRdb re-called the RACE reads with MiXCR, one entry per CDR3 protein. The sample holds over 300,000 distinct CDR3 sequences; approximately 5% are singletons and the top ten take just over 2.5%. As to time point: pre-sensitization, week 0. Treatment indicated: therapeutic diphenylcyclopropenone sensitization with weekly scalp DPC. The specimen was whole blood, collected in connection with sensitization to the hapten diphenylcyclopropenone (DPC). The receptors were gathered from a woman aged 50 to 65 with alopecia areata. Some clones in this sample may be carry-over from other donors' samples.

At least ten counts were recorded for this clonotype. The CDR3, as DNA: TGTGCCAGCAGTTTCGGATCCCCCAATGAGCAGTTCTTC. It encodes CASSFGSPNEQFF. The gene calls are TRBV12-3 or TRBV12-4 and TRBJ2-1, with D unresolved. This CDR3 spans 13 amino acids. The V end was cut by 3 bases, the J end by 6 bases, with 9 bases between.

V and J are TRBV7-9 and TRBJ1-6; D is uncertain. The germline V and J ends were trimmed by 1 base and 8 bases, with 9 bases remaining between them. The CDR3 runs to 14 residues. The germline V gene encodes CDR1 SEHNR and CDR2 FQNEAQ (reference sequence). The CDR3 sequence: CASSLESGYSPLHF. The CDR3 DNA follows: TGTGCCAGCAGCTTAGAGTCAGGATATTCACCCCTCCACTTT.

This clonotype was detected ten times or more. The rearrangement joins TRBV7-9 to TRBJ1-5; D may be TRBD1 (5 bases). The CDR3 runs to 12 residues. Trimming took 0 bases from V and 9 from J, leaving 6 bases between them. CDR1 is SEHNR, CDR2 FQNEAQ, per germline (reference sequence). CDR3 nucleotide sequence: TGTGCCAGCAGCTTAGCAAGGGGGCCCCAGCATTTT. Protein sequence: CASSLARGPQHF.

The CDR3 here is CASSPLGLAAYNEQFF. CDR3 bases: TGTGCCAGCAGCCCCCTGGGACTAGCGGCCTACAATGAGCAGTTCTTC. This rearrangement joins TRBV9 to TRBJ2-1; 11 nucleotides line up with TRBD2. The ends lost 4 bases at V and 2 bases at J; junction bases unmatched: 5. The CDR3 consists of 16 residues. The germline V gene has CDR1 SGDLS and CDR2 YYNGEE.

This clonotype was found a few times. This chain uses TRBV10-2 with TRBJ2-7, with no clear D. V lost 0 bases to trimming and J lost 0 bases, with 12 bases between them. CDR3 length: 16 amino acids. The germline gives CDR1 WSHSY, CDR2 SAAADI. This CDR3 is CASSESGLRSSYEQYF. The CDR3, as DNA: TGCGCCAGCAGTGAGTCCGGGCTCAGAAGCTCCTACGAGCAGTACTTC.

V gene TRBV30 combines with J gene TRBJ2-7; D gene uncertain. CDR3 length equals 15 residues. Looked up from germline, CDR1 is GTSNPN and CDR2 is SVGIG (reference sequence). With 1 base removed from V and 0 bases from J, the gap between germline ends came to 13 bases. CDR3 nucleotides: TGTGCCTGGAGTGCGGGCCTCTTGAGCTCCTACGAGCAGTACTTC. Translating gives CAWSAGLLSSYEQYF.

This clonotype was detected a few times. The chain couples TRBV5-1 to TRBJ2-3; 9 bases are a match to TRBD1. Germline-derived CDR1 and CDR2 are SGHRS and YFSETQ. This CDR3 has 15 amino acids. Germline trimming cut 2 bases from V and 0 bases from J; bases unmatched to any gene: 1. For the CDR3, the DNA is TGCGCCAGCAGCTTTGGACAGGGGAGCACAGATACGCAGTATTTT. Protein product: CASSFGQGSTDTQYF.

This clonotype was counted many times. The genes are TRBV7-8 and TRBJ2-3, with 13 bases fitting TRBD2. The CDR3 loop spans 16 amino acids. Germline CDR1 is SGHVS and CDR2 is FQNEAQ. Trimming took 5 bases from V and 6 from J; bases not matched to a gene: 8. CDR3: CASSVTSGRLEDTQYF. CDR3 DNA sequence: TGTGCCAGCAGCGTGACTAGCGGGAGGCTAGAGGATACGCAGTATTTT.

The rearrangement uses TRBV4-2 and TRBJ2-2, with D possibly being TRBD2 (6 bases). Germline V gene data show CDR1 as LGHNA and CDR2 as YNFKEQ. The CDR3 loop spans 15 amino acids. The V end lost 2 bases, the J end lost 4 bases, and 11 bases lay between the germline ends. The CDR3 sequence is CASSQPGEITGELFF. CDR3 nucleotides: TGTGCCAGCAGCCAACCGGGAGAGATCACCGGGGAGCTGTTTTTT.

At least ten counts were recorded for this clonotype. The chain joins TRBV2 to TRBJ2-7; D unresolved. Germline CDR1 reads SNHLY; CDR2 reads FYNNEI. This CDR3 has 11 residues. V was cut by 10 bases and J by 5 bases, with 12 bases left in between. The CDR3 spells CATTLRDEQYF. The CDR3 region has the DNA TGTGCCACCACGCTCCGGGACGAGCAGTACTTC.

This clonotype was observed many times. The chain combines TRBV12-3 or TRBV12-4 with TRBJ2-3; the match to TRBD2 covers 10 bases. V dropped 8 bases and J dropped 2; count of bases not matched to a gene: 19. This CDR3 contains 19 residues. The CDR3 is CASSLSRTSGGGFTDTQYF. The CDR3 nucleotides read TGTGCCAGCTCCCTGTCCCGGACTAGCGGAGGGGGTTTCACAGATACGCAGTATTTT.

Only a few counts were recorded for this clonotype. This sequence joins TRBV6-1 and TRBJ1-1; D is unclear. V was clipped by 7 bases and J by 3 bases, with 15 bases between them. The V gene's germline CDR1 is MNHNS and CDR2 SASEGT. The CDR3 sequence is 14 residues long. CDR3 region: CASTLDRTDTEAFF. In nucleotides, the CDR3 is TGTGCCAGCACCCTGGACCGGACCGACACTGAAGCTTTCTTT.

This clonotype was found many times. The V and J genes are TRBV7-2 and TRBJ2-5; a weak D match, TRBD2 (5 bases). The V end was cut by 5 bases, the J end by 5 bases, with 18 bases between. The length of the CDR3 is 15 residues. Germline V gene sequence: CDR1 SGHTA, CDR2 FQGNSA. This chain's CDR3 is CASSIHSAGDETQYF. The DNA of the CDR3 is TGTGCCAGCAGCATCCATAGCGCCGGCGACGAGACCCAGTACTTC.

The sample holds a few counts of this clonotype. The V gene is TRBV7-9, the J gene TRBJ2-3, with 9 bases matching TRBD1. From germline, CDR1 is SEHNR and CDR2 FQNEAQ (reference sequence). V shed 4 bases, J shed 6 bases, and the junction held 11 bases outside the gene matches. The CDR3 has 16 amino acids. CDR3 region: CASSSLQGAPLDTQYF. As DNA, the CDR3 is TGTGCCAGCAGCTCGCTACAGGGGGCCCCCCTTGATACGCAGTATTTT.

This clonotype has a handful of counts. The rearrangement uses TRBV20-1 and TRBJ2-7; D is ambiguous. Germline V CDR1 and CDR2: DFQATT, SNEGSKA (reference sequence). The CDR3 is 13 amino acids. Trimming removed 2 bases at V and 2 bases at J, with 10 bases between. The CDR3 DNA sequence: TGCAGTGCTAGAATTGGGCAGGCCTACGAGCAGTACTTC. This sequence encodes CSARIGQAYEQYF.

This clonotype was picked up many times. J is TRBJ2-7 and V is TRBV6-5, with TRBD2 matching 10 bases. The CDR3 loop spans 15 amino acids. Germline V gene lookup returns CDR1 MNHEY and CDR2 SVGAGI. Trimming cost V 0 bases and J 3 bases; bases outside gene matches: 2. The CDR3, as DNA: TGTGCCAGCAGTTACTCCCGGACTAGCGGCTACGAGCAGTACTTC. This translates into CASSYSRTSGYEQYF.

This clonotype has a count of ten or more. V gene TRBV28 combines with J gene TRBJ2-6; 7 bases are a match to TRBD1. CDR3 length equals 16 residues. After removal of 5 bases from V and 2 bases from J, the junction contained 6 bases not matched to a gene. Per germline, CDR1 MDHEN and CDR2 SYDVKM. The CDR3 protein is CASSPVDRAGANVLTF. The CDR3 nucleotides read TGTGCCAGCAGTCCAGTTGACAGGGCTGGGGCCAACGTCCTGACTTTC.

A few counts support this clonotype. CDR3 in amino acids: CASSSGGRSYEQYF. In DNA, the CDR3 is TGTGCCAGCAGCTCAGGGGGCAGGTCCTACGAGCAGTACTTC. The rearrangement uses TRBV7-9 and TRBJ2-7, with 8 bases identical to TRBD1. The CDR3 loop spans 14 amino acids. CDR1 and CDR2 from the germline V gene are SEHNR and FQNEAQ (reference sequence). Germline trimming cut 4 bases from V and 1 base from J; bases unmatched to any gene: 3.

This clonotype was seen a few times. The chain recombines TRBV11-2 with TRBJ2-5; 7 nucleotides line up with TRBD1. V shed 6 bases and J 4 bases; nucleotides not matched to a gene: 2. From germline, CDR1 is SGHAT and CDR2 FQNNGV. This CDR3 region has 12 residues. The chain's CDR3 is CASSDRVETQYF. The DNA of the CDR3 is TGTGCCAGCAGTGACAGGGTAGAGACCCAGTACTTC.

The chain links TRBV12-3 or TRBV12-4 to TRBJ2-2; 16 bases line up with TRBD2. The length of the CDR3 is 16 residues. Losses at the gene ends were 7 bases for V and 7 bases for J; bases not matched to a gene: 6. CDR3: CASTGTSGRAGGELFF. CDR3 DNA: TGTGCCAGCACCGGGACTAGCGGGAGGGCCGGCGGGGAGCTGTTTTTT.

This clonotype showed up just a few times. The chain links TRBV12-5 to TRBJ2-1; 8 bases agree with TRBD1. Trimming cost V 1 base and J 3 bases; bases outside gene matches: 5. The CDR3 consists of 16 residues. CDR1 and CDR2 from the germline V gene are LGHNT and FRNRAP. The CDR3 spells CASGLGGQAYYNEQFF. The CDR3 DNA is TGTGCTAGTGGTTTGGGGGGACAGGCCTACTACAATGAGCAGTTCTTC.

Only a few counts were recorded for this clonotype. The chain carries TRBV21-1 and TRBJ1-1; the table's D call of TRBD1 was not tested on the DNA. TRBV21-1 is marked as a pseudogene. This CDR3 spans 16 amino acids. The CDR3, as DNA: TGTGCCAGCAGCAAAAGGAAACGAGGGACAGCCACTGAAGCTTTCTTT. Amino acids: CASSKRKRGTATEAFF.

In nucleotides, the CDR3 is TGTGCCAGCAGCTTAGCGATTACAGGGGGCACGGGAAACATTCAGTACTTC. Translated: CASSLAITGGTGNIQYF. V usage is TRBV7-9 and J usage is TRBJ2-4; TRBD1 agrees at 9 bases. Germline assignment: CDR1 SEHNR and CDR2 FQNEAQ (reference sequence). Trimming cost V 0 bases and J 6 bases; bases outside gene matches: 9. The CDR3 sequence is 17 residues long.

This clonotype occurred many times. The genes are TRBV12-3 or TRBV12-4 and TRBJ1-1; 11 bases are a match to TRBD1. The V segment lost 6 bases and the J segment 5 bases; nucleotides outside the gene matches: 5. The CDR3 loop spans 14 amino acids. The CDR3 coding sequence is TGTGCCAGCAGGGGGACAGGGGGATTTACTGAAGCTTTCTTT. Translating it yields CASRGTGGFTEAFF.

This rearrangement joins TRBV11-2 to TRBJ1-3, with D possibly matching TRBD1 (6 bases). The germline V gene encodes CDR1 SGHAT and CDR2 FQNNGV. This CDR3 has 16 residues. V lost 1 base and J 0 bases, leaving 10 bases between the germline ends. The CDR3 DNA is TGTGCCAGCAGCTTAGTTACAGGGCCCTCTGGAAACACCATATATTTT. It translates to CASSLVTGPSGNTIYF.

This chain connects TRBV25-1 to TRBJ1-5, with a weak D call TRBD1 (5 bases). V was trimmed by 2 bases and J by 2 bases, leaving 10 bases between them. This CDR3 is 15 amino acids long. Germline lookup yields CDR1 MGHDK and CDR2 SYGVNS. The CDR3 spells CASSEGGAGNQPQHF. For the CDR3, the DNA is TGTGCCAGCAGTGAAGGGGGAGCGGGCAATCAGCCCCAGCATTTT.

The table lists this clonotype with many counts. This chain connects TRBV12-3 or TRBV12-4 to TRBJ1-6; D uncertain. V was trimmed by 1 base and J by 6 bases, leaving 28 bases between them. CDR3 length equals 21 residues. CDR3 sequence: CASSLVLSSRIETQLNSPLHF. CDR3 DNA: TGTGCCAGCAGTTTAGTACTTTCGAGTCGCATTGAGACACAGCTTAATTCACCCCTCCACTTT.

This clonotype appeared many times. The chain employs TRBV12-3 or TRBV12-4 and TRBJ2-5; possible D gene TRBD2, 6 bases. CDR3 length equals 13 residues. The V gene lost 3 bases and the J gene lost 4 bases, with 9 bases spanning the gap. CDR3 protein: CASSFGGRETQYF. CDR3 nucleotide sequence: TGTGCCAGCAGTTTCGGGGGTAGAGAGACCCAGTACTTC.

This clonotype has a handful of counts. The chain joins TRBV5-1 to TRBJ2-2; unclear D gene. The CDR3 has 13 residues. The V and J ends lost 0 bases and 4 bases respectively, with 4 bases between them. The germline gives CDR1 SGHRS, CDR2 YFSETQ. DNA of the CDR3: TGCGCCAGCAGCTTGGAAAGCACCGGGGAGCTGTTTTTT. This translates into CASSLESTGELFF.

This clonotype came up a few times. The rearrangement links TRBV2 to TRBJ1-4; D uncertain. V was shortened by 4 bases and J by 6 bases, with 6 bases between the two germline ends. This CDR3 spans 12 amino acids. The germline gives CDR1 SNHLY, CDR2 FYNNEI. The CDR3 DNA sequence: TGTGCCAGCAGTGTCTTGTATGAAAAACTGTTTTTT. Amino acids: CASSVLYEKLFF.

Many counts were recorded for this clonotype. The rearrangement uses TRBV19 and TRBJ2-1; D tentatively reads TRBD1 or TRBD2 (5 bases each). Trimming left V 4 bases short and J 5 bases short, with 15 bases between. The CDR3 runs 15 residues. The germline V gene encodes CDR1 LNHDA and CDR2 SQIVND (reference sequence). CDR3 region: CASSRASGANNEQFF. The CDR3 DNA reads TGTGCCAGTAGTAGGGCCTCCGGGGCCAACAATGAGCAGTTCTTC.